The 3 T cell receptor beta chains given below trace back to one sample, sequenced in a study of shared clonotypes between healthy human individuals. Some clones are missing from TCRdb's copy, which holds only in-frame ones; the method was immunoSEQ multiplex PCR. This table holds under 600,000 clones, 95% to 97% found once. Source material: naive CD4+ T cells sorted from blood. Subset here: CD45RA+ positively selected. The origin of the receptors is a woman aged 25 to 45 in good health.

The CDR3 protein is CASSTPGLNTEAFF. For the CDR3, the DNA is TGTGCCAGCAGCACGCCGGGACTCAACACTGAAGCTTTCTTT. V usage is TRBV28 and J usage is TRBJ1-1; possibly TRBD1 for D (5 bases). This CDR3 contains 14 residues. The germline V and J ends were trimmed by 6 bases and 2 bases, with 13 bases remaining between them. Germline V gives CDR1 MDHEN, CDR2 SYDVKM.

DNA for the CDR3: TGCAGCGTTGGAGGCGGCAGCCTTAATGAGCAGTTCTTC. Protein sequence: CSVGGGSLNEQFF. This sequence joins TRBV29-1 and TRBJ2-1; no reliable D call. V was pared by 4 bases and J by 7 bases, with 14 bases between. The CDR3 covers 13 residues. CDR1 and CDR2 (germline): SQVTM, ANQGSEA.

The rearrangement links TRBV7-2 to TRBJ1-1; unclear D gene. V lost 1 base to trimming and J lost 6 bases, with 12 bases between them. Germline values: CDR1 SGHTA, CDR2 FQGNSA. CDR3 length: 14 amino acids. The CDR3 sequence: CASSLDSILSEAFF. The CDR3 coding sequence is TGTGCCAGCAGCTTAGATTCAATCCTGTCTGAAGCTTTCTTT.